This T cell receptor beta chain originates from a study of CD8 T cells in ankylosing spondylitis. A few counts support this clonotype. The antigen is undetermined. Construction of TCR beta libraries was performed using quantitative 5'-RACE with molecular barcodes. TCRdb recomputed calls from the 5' RACE reads with MiXCR, one row per CDR3 protein. The repertoire holds roughly 670,000 distinct CDR3 sequences, with over 15% as singletons. CDR3 length: 13 amino acids. Trimming cost V 7 bases and J 3 bases; bases outside gene matches: 9. The germline V gene encodes CDR1 DFQATT and CDR2 SNEGSKA (reference sequence). General study results and limits: Blood of patients with ankylosing spondylitis appeared to be characterized by a TCR beta motif of several highly homologous variants. The disease-linked clones had a CD8+ phenotype and low blood frequencies. Disease-linked clones were reportedly significantly enriched in matched ankylosing spondylitis synovial fluid.

The sample was blood, either unsorted or a sorted T cell fraction (not recorded which). This clonotype was obtained from a male donor with ankylosing spondylitis. V and J are TRBV20-1 and TRBJ2-7; TRBD2 aligns across 7 bases. The DNA for the CDR3 is TGCAGTGTTAGGCTGGGAGGGGTCTACGAGCAGTACTTC. It yields the protein CSVRLGGVYEQYF.